Given below is one TCR beta chain in context. This sample was included in a study of blood T cell repertoires in COVID-19. Study in general: Sites in the United States, Italy and Spain provided acute and convalescent COVID-19 samples. PBMCs, B-cell-depleted T cells, or T cells provided the cDNA or gDNA that made up the material.

Recruitment covered about two dozen US areas and drew participants whose ages spanned roughly 18 to 89 years. V was cut by 5 bases and J by 4 bases, with 14 bases left in between. The CDR3 consists of 14 residues. Germline lookup yields CDR1 SEHNR and CDR2 FQNEAQ (reference sequence). Original analysis: For nucleated cells, counts were estimated from reference gene primer amplification. Sequencing was performed with immunoSEQ multiplex PCR; in TCRdb, only in-frame clones are kept and a portion is missing. V and J calls and clone size are as listed in that table; D and trimming were resolved from the DNA. The sample includes about 270,000 clones, about 89% of them seen just once.

Sequences were obtained from PBMCs or T cells enriched from blood (not recorded which). V and J are TRBV7-9 and TRBJ1-1, with TRBD1 as a possible D gene (6 bases). The clonotype comes from a woman between 18 and 29 years old who had recovered from COVID-19. Here the CDR3 reads CASSPGYRVTEAFF. The CDR3 region has the DNA TGTGCCAGCAGCCCTGGATACAGGGTCACTGAAGCTTTCTTT.